These T cell receptor beta chains were read from a single sample in a study of blood T cell repertoires in COVID-19. Assay used: immunoSEQ multiplex PCR; TCRdb lists only in-frame clones, some missing. This sample yields fewer than 80,000 clones, of which 75% to 90% are seen a single time; approximately 6.3% belongs to the top ten. The sequencing input was peripheral blood. Receptor source: an elderly man with COVID-19, enrolled during active disease. CDR3s include the opening cysteine and the closing phenylalanine or tryptophan. The order of the fields is V gene, clone size, J gene, D gene, CDR3 protein, CDR3 DNA. D genes are given only for firm matches. Clone size appears in some rows only: once, few, many, or a class for an expanded clone.

>TRBV7-9|-|TRBJ2-2|-
CASSPEPGNTGELFF
TGTGCCAGCAGCCCCGAGCCCGGGAACACCGGGGAGCTGTTTTTT
>TRBV5-6|-|TRBJ1-6|-
CASSLEQTNSPLHF
TGTGCCAGCAGCTTGGAACAGACTAATTCACCCCTCCACTTT
>TRBV18|-|TRBJ2-7|-
CASSPQLAGLGNEQYF
TGTGCCAGCTCACCACAACTAGCTGGGTTGGGAAACGAGCAGTACTTC
>TRBV5-1|-|TRBJ2-7|-
CASSLAATNYEQYF
TGCGCCAGCAGCTTGGCCGCGACAAACTACGAGCAGTACTTC
>TRBV7-3|-|TRBJ2-7|-
CASSFTRVDEQYF
TGTGCCAGCAGCTTTACTCGGGTCGACGAGCAGTACTTC
>TRBV19|-|TRBJ1-2|-
CATRTQGRKGYGYTF
TGTGCCACCCGAACCCAGGGGCGGAAAGGCTATGGCTACACCTTC
>TRBV19|-|TRBJ2-2|-
CASSIGPRNTGELFF
TGTGCCAGTAGTATAGGGCCCAGGAACACCGGGGAGCTGTTTTTT
>TRBV5-4|-|TRBJ2-7|-
CASSPGTLEAYEQYF
TGTGCCAGCAGCCCTGGTACATTAGAGGCCTACGAGCAGTACTTC
>TRBV19|-|TRBJ1-1|-
CASLKNTEAFF
TGTGCCAGTCTAAAGAACACTGAAGCTTTCTTT
>TRBV6-5|-|TRBJ2-2|TRBD1
CASRRQGRETGELFF
TGTGCCAGCAGGAGACAGGGAAGGGAAACCGGGGAGCTGTTTTTT
>TRBV11-2|-|TRBJ2-3|-
CASSLVQGGTDTQYF
TGTGCCAGCAGCTTAGTACAGGGGGGGACAGATACGCAGTATTTT
>TRBV11-2|few|TRBJ1-6|-
CASSLDPARSSPLHF
TGTGCCAGCAGCTTAGATCCCGCGAGAAGCTCACCCCTCCACTTT
>TRBV28|-|TRBJ2-7|TRBD1
CASRRTGLREQYF
TGTGCCAGCAGAAGGACAGGGCTTAGGGAGCAGTACTTC
>TRBV7-2|-|TRBJ1-1|-
CASSLGQNTEAFF
TGTGCCAGCAGCTTAGGACAGAACACTGAAGCTTTCTTT
>TRBV2|-|TRBJ2-2|TRBD1
CASSEGRGLGTGELFF
TGTGCCAGCAGTGAAGGCAGGGGGCTAGGAACCGGGGAGCTGTTTTTT
>TRBV6-2/TRBV6-3|-|TRBJ1-4|-
CASSPPGLGNEKLFF
TGTGCCAGCAGTCCGCCGGGACTAGGGAATGAAAAACTGTTTTTT
>TRBV11-3|-|TRBJ2-7|-
CASRRGSDEQYF
TGTGCCAGCAGAAGGGGTTCGGACGAGCAGTACTTC
>TRBV5-1|-|TRBJ2-3|TRBD1
CASSLPGQGFPGTDTQYF
TGCGCCAGCAGCTTGCCGGGACAGGGGTTCCCCGGCACAGATACGCAGTATTTT
>TRBV3-1/TRBV3-2|-|TRBJ1-3|-
CASSQDSGGHAIYF
TGTGCCAGCAGCCAAGATAGCGGGGGGCACGCCATATATTTT
>TRBV5-8|-|TRBJ2-1|TRBD1
CASSWDRIF
TGTGCCAGCAGCTGGGACAGAATCTTC
>TRBV5-5|-|TRBJ2-3|TRBD2
CASRPSGGAFRSTDTQYF
TGTGCCAGCAGGCCTAGCGGGGGGGCCTTCCGAAGTACAGATACGCAGTATTTT
>TRBV7-4|-|TRBJ2-1|TRBD2
CASSWDSGGARNEQFF
TGTGCCAGCAGCTGGGATAGCGGGGGGGCCCGCAATGAGCAGTTCTTC
>TRBV7-2|-|TRBJ2-5|TRBD2
CASSLRRGGETQYF
TGTGCCAGCAGCTTACGGCGGGGGGGAGAGACCCAGTACTTC
>TRBV4-2|few|TRBJ1-5|TRBD1
CASSQGQKNQPQHF
TGTGCCAGCAGCCAGGGACAGAAGAATCAGCCCCAGCATTTT
>TRBV19|once|TRBJ2-3|TRBD2
CACGGRQITDTQYF
TGTGCCTGCGGGGGGAGACAGATCACAGATACGCAGTATTTT
>TRBV18|once|TRBJ2-7|TRBD2
CASSPLGLAGEEQYF
TGTGCCAGCTCACCCTTGGGACTAGCGGGGGAAGAGCAGTACTTC
>TRBV2|-|TRBJ1-6|-
CASSESLGSYNSPLHF
TGTGCCAGCAGTGAAAGTCTTGGGAGTTATAATTCACCCCTCCACTTT
>TRBV2|-|TRBJ1-4|-
CASSPRLGGKLFF
TGTGCCAGCAGTCCACGCCTAGGGGGAAAACTGTTTTTT
>TRBV5-1|once|TRBJ2-2|-
CASSLLQGNTGELFF
TGCGCCAGCAGCTTGCTACAGGGAAACACCGGGGAGCTGTTTTTT
>TRBV19|-|TRBJ1-5|TRBD1
CASSIASAGGNQPQHF
TGTGCCAGTAGTATAGCCTCGGCAGGGGGTAATCAGCCCCAGCATTTT
>TRBV27|-|TRBJ1-2|-
CASRQAFGGYTF
TGTGCCAGCAGACAGGCCTTCGGGGGCTACACCTTC
>TRBV19|-|TRBJ2-1|TRBD1
CASSIPGQGAGDEQFF
TGTGCCAGTAGTATCCCGGGACAGGGGGCCGGGGATGAGCAGTTCTTC
>TRBV7-8|-|TRBJ1-1|TRBD1
CASSARGGDTEAFF
TGTGCCAGCAGCGCGAGAGGGGGCGACACTGAAGCTTTCTTT
>TRBV6-2/TRBV6-3|once|TRBJ1-1|-
CASSRRVNTEAFF
TGTGCCAGCAGTCGACGGGTGAACACTGAAGCTTTCTTT
>TRBV18|-|TRBJ1-5|-
CASSGGGNQPQHF
TGTGCCAGCTCTGGAGGAGGCAATCAGCCCCAGCATTTT
>TRBV5-6|-|TRBJ2-5|-
CASSWGDQETQYF
TGTGCCAGCAGCTGGGGGGATCAAGAGACCCAGTACTTC
>TRBV7-2|-|TRBJ1-1|-
CASSLARENTEAFF
TGTGCCAGCAGCTTAGCGCGAGAGAACACTGAAGCTTTCTTT
>TRBV18|-|TRBJ1-2|-
CASSPPVRVDYGYTF
TGTGCCAGCTCACCACCGGTCAGGGTAGACTATGGCTACACCTTC
>TRBV29-1|-|TRBJ1-4|TRBD1
CSVSLVRTGDEKLFF
TGCAGCGTCTCATTGGTCCGGACAGGGGATGAAAAACTGTTTTTT
>TRBV5-1|-|TRBJ2-1|-
CASSYSGVPSYNEQFF
TGCGCCAGCAGCTACTCAGGGGTTCCCAGTTACAATGAGCAGTTCTTC
>TRBV11-2|-|TRBJ1-2|-
CASSLGQNYGYTF
TGTGCCAGCAGCTTAGGACAGAACTATGGCTACACCTTC
>TRBV27|-|TRBJ2-1|TRBD2
CASSLSSSGTYNEQFF
TGTGCCAGCAGTTTATCTTCTAGCGGCACCTACAATGAGCAGTTCTTC
>TRBV4-1|-|TRBJ2-5|-
CASSQVGGETQYF
TGCGCCAGCAGCCAAGTCGGGGGAGAGACCCAGTACTTC
>TRBV23-1|-|TRBJ1-4|TRBD1
CAPTRQGKNNEKLFF
TGCGCACCAACGAGACAGGGGAAGAATAATGAAAAACTGTTTTTT
>TRBV11-3|-|TRBJ1-1|-
CASSLYRNTEAFF
TGTGCCAGCAGCTTATACAGGAACACTGAAGCTTTCTTT
>TRBV3-1/TRBV3-2|-|TRBJ2-1|TRBD2
CASSHGTRARFF
TGTGCCAGCAGCCACGGGACTAGAGCCCGGTTCTTC
>TRBV28|once|TRBJ1-5|TRBD1
CASSPWDRGRDQPQHF
TGTGCCAGCAGTCCGTGGGACAGGGGGCGGGATCAGCCCCAGCATTTT
>TRBV2|-|TRBJ1-6|-
CASSAQGLGLNSPLHF
TGTGCCAGCAGTGCGCAGGGATTGGGGTTGAATTCACCCCTCCACTTT
>TRBV7-2|-|TRBJ1-6|TRBD1
CASSLGGTGSSPLHF
TGTGCCAGCAGCTTGGGCGGGACAGGGTCTTCACCCCTCCACTTT
>TRBV5-6|-|TRBJ2-4|-
CASSIGEQNIQYF
TGTGCCAGCAGCATCGGGGAGCAAAACATTCAGTACTTC
>TRBV12-3/TRBV12-4|-|TRBJ1-2|-
CASSLAGAYGYTF
TGTGCCAGCAGCCTAGCGGGAGCCTATGGCTACACCTTC
>TRBV6-5|-|TRBJ1-1|-
CASRATGKRTEAFF
TGTGCCAGCAGGGCGACGGGGAAGCGCACTGAAGCTTTCTTT